The 14 T cell receptor beta chains reported below all come from one sample, sequenced in a study of OX40 agonist ivuxolimab in advanced cancers. The library was built by means of the immunoSEQ multiplex PCR assay. Held by TCRdb, this immuneACCESS table contains in-frame sequences only and omits some clones. Under half of the omission traces to an unresolved V gene where checked; the cause of the rest is unknown. The sample records tens of thousands of clones, 80% of which are singletons. Of the sample, 10% is held by the ten largest clones. Sequencing used CD4+ or CD8+ T cells sorted from blood, obtained in a trial of the OX40 agonist ivuxolimab. These receptors were collected from an adult with an advanced solid tumor such as melanoma, head and neck, liver or kidney cancer.

CDR3: CACRLSNQPQHF. CDR3 nucleotide sequence: TGTGCCTGTCGACTCAGCAATCAGCCCCAGCATTTT. This rearrangement joins TRBV28 to TRBJ1-5, with unresolved D. The V and J ends lost 11 bases and 1 base respectively, with 9 bases between them. Germline V gene sequence: CDR1 MDHEN, CDR2 SYDVKM. The length of the CDR3 is 12 residues.

This chain joins TRBV5-1 and TRBJ2-1, with 10 bases matching TRBD1. The CDR3 sequence is 16 residues long. Germline V lookup: CDR1 SGHRS, CDR2 YFSETQ. The V segment lost 0 bases and the J segment 5 bases; nucleotides outside the gene matches: 5. DNA for the CDR3: TGCGCCAGCAGCTTGGGTGGGACAGGGGCGGACAATGAGCAGTTCTTC. This translates into CASSLGGTGADNEQFF.

In its sample, this clone was seen once. The CDR3 loop reads CASSPAYEQYF. In nucleotides, the CDR3 is TGTGCCAGCAGCCCCGCGTACGAGCAGTACTTC. The chain carries TRBV7-2 and TRBJ2-7, with unresolved D. Per the germline V gene, CDR1 is SGHTA and CDR2 is FQGNSA. The CDR3 sequence is 11 residues long. Trimming stripped 5 bases from V and 4 bases from J, with 6 bases between.

The V and J genes are TRBV7-9 and TRBJ2-5; 8 nucleotides align to TRBD1. Germline loops: CDR1 SEHNR, CDR2 FQNEAQ (reference sequence). This CDR3 comprises 17 residues. J was trimmed by 5 bases and V by 4 bases; bases with no gene match: 15. CDR3 sequence: CASSSGRQGAPAETQYF. The CDR3, as DNA: TGTGCCAGCAGCTCCGGCAGGCAGGGGGCCCCGGCGGAGACCCAGTACTTC.

V and J are TRBV28 and TRBJ2-1, with D possibly matching TRBD1 (7 bases). Germline values: CDR1 MDHEN, CDR2 SYDVKM. Trimming left V 1 base short and J 0 bases short, with 10 bases between. CDR3 size: 16 residues. CDR3 sequence reads: CASSLSQGGSYNEQFF. For the CDR3, the DNA is TGTGCCAGCAGTTTATCTCAGGGGGGCTCCTACAATGAGCAGTTCTTC. Combining the CDR3 with reference TRBV28 and TRBJ2-1 gives the whole variable domain DVKVTQSSRYLVKRTGEKVFLECVQDMDHENMFWYRQDPGLGLRLIYFSYDVKMKEKGDIPEGYSVSREKKERFSLILESASTNQTSMYLCASSLSQGGSYNEQFFGPGTRLTVL.

A few counts support this clone. The chain couples TRBV7-9 to TRBJ1-1; D possibly corresponds to TRBD1 (5 bases). Trimming left V 6 bases short and J 5 bases short, with 13 bases between. The CDR3 covers 13 residues. CDR1 and CDR2 from the germline V gene are SEHNR and FQNEAQ (reference sequence). CDR3 nucleotide sequence: TGTGCCAGCAGAACAGACAGATATACTGAAGCTTTCTTT. Translation gives CASRTDRYTEAFF.

This clone was observed once. This chain joins TRBV5-1 and TRBJ1-1; 7 positions agree with TRBD1. The V gene end was trimmed by 4 bases and the J gene end by 7 bases; junction bases not matched to a gene: 10. Looked up from germline, CDR1 is SGHRS and CDR2 is YFSETQ. The CDR3 runs to 14 residues. CDR3 region: CASSKQGKADEAFF. The CDR3 DNA reads TGCGCCAGCAGCAAACAGGGGAAGGCTGATGAAGCTTTCTTT.

The rearrangement joins TRBV5-5 to TRBJ2-1; D may be TRBD2 (5 bases). Trimming removed 0 bases from V and 3 bases from J, with 10 bases in between. The CDR3 runs 15 residues. Germline V lookup: CDR1 SGHKS, CDR2 YYEKEE (reference sequence). In DNA, the CDR3 is TGTGCCAGCAGCTTGGAAGCGGCAAGCTACAATGAGCAGTTCTTC. It translates to CASSLEAASYNEQFF.

The rearrangement uses TRBV9 and TRBJ2-1; D gene uncertain. V was clipped by 2 bases and J by 5 bases, with 17 bases between them. CDR3 length: 16 amino acids. Germline CDR1 SGDLS, CDR2 YYNGEE. The CDR3 sequence: CASSVGPAGWDNEQFF. The CDR3 nucleotides are TGTGCCAGCAGCGTCGGCCCGGCCGGATGGGACAATGAGCAGTTCTTC.

V gene TRBV7-2 combines with J gene TRBJ2-5; D not resolved. With 1 base removed from V and 4 bases from J, the gap between germline ends came to 4 bases. The V gene's germline CDR1 is SGHTA and CDR2 FQGNSA. CDR3 length: 12 amino acids. CDR3 coding DNA: TGTGCCAGCAGCTTAGACCGAGAGACCCAGTACTTC. This codes for CASSLDRETQYF.

The V gene is TRBV29-1, the J gene TRBJ1-2; possibly TRBD1 for D (5 bases). Trimming cost V 3 bases and J 8 bases, with 16 bases left between them. CDR3 length equals 13 residues. CDR1 and CDR2 from the germline V gene are SQVTM and ANQGSEA. CDR3 protein: CSVERQGGRGYTF. The CDR3 nucleotides are TGCAGCGTTGAGAGGCAGGGCGGCCGGGGCTACACCTTC.

The chain couples TRBV10-2 to TRBJ1-3; D unclear. This CDR3 has 17 residues. Per the germline V gene, CDR1 is WSHSY and CDR2 is SAAADI. V was clipped by 1 base and J by 0 bases, with 13 bases between them. The CDR3 nucleotides read TGCGCCAGCAGTGAGTACCTAGACGGGAACTCTGGAAACACCATATATTTT. It encodes CASSEYLDGNSGNTIYF.

The genes are TRBV5-1 and TRBJ2-7; D is unclear. Between the trimmed V and J ends, which lost 3 bases and 3 bases, there was a span of 7 bases. Germline CDR1 is SGHRS and CDR2 is YFSETQ. This CDR3 spans 12 amino acids. The CDR3 nucleotides read TGCGCCAGCAGCTCGTCCCTCTACGAGCAGTACTTC. Protein: CASSSSLYEQYF.

This chain uses TRBV7-2 with TRBJ2-5; the D gene could be TRBD1 or TRBD2 (5 bases each). The V end lost 5 bases, the J end lost 5 bases, and 12 bases lay between the germline ends. CDR1 and CDR2 (germline): SGHTA, FQGNSA. This CDR3 has 13 residues. The CDR3 sequence: CASSPGATETQYF. The CDR3 nucleotides read TGTGCCAGCAGCCCCGGGGCGACCGAGACCCAGTACTTC.